The clone carrying this TCR beta chain appeared a single time. This entry comes from a study of technical replicates of blood from a few donors. The ends lost 2 bases at V and 2 bases at J; junction bases unmatched: 9. Germline CDR1 and CDR2: SGHKS and YYEKEE (reference sequence). The CDR3 runs to 16 residues. The repertoire was sequenced with immunoSEQ multiplex PCR; TCRdb's copy has only in-frame clones and lacks some. The table lists tens of thousands of clones, around nine tenths of them singletons. The sequence derives from a human donor in good health. The gene calls are TRBV5-5 and TRBJ2-5, with 7 bases identical to TRBD1. Input material: T cells isolated from PBMCs. The CDR3 reads CASSLEGTVIQETQYF. CDR3 DNA sequence: TGTGCCAGCAGCTTAGAAGGGACAGTGATACAAGAGACCCAGTACTTC. Based on the CDR3 plus reference TRBV5-5 and TRBJ2-5, the full variable domain is DAGVTQSPTHLIKTRGQQVTLRCSPISGHKSVSWYQQVLGQGPQFIFQYYEKEERGRGNFPDRFSARQFPNYSSELNVNALLLGDSALYLCASSLEGTVIQETQYFGPGTRLLVL.